The 7 T cell receptor beta chains reported below all come from one sample, sequenced in a study of cytotoxic CD8 clonotypes in ibrutinib-treated CLL. Repertoires were generated with immunoSEQ multiplex PCR, while TCRdb's copy carries only in-frame clones and drops some. Of under 150,000 clones listed, approximately 90% are singletons. The specimen was PBMCs, collected after 12 months of ibrutinib treatment. These receptors all stem from a human donor with chronic lymphocytic leukemia.

This sequence joins TRBV5-1 and TRBJ2-1; 8 positions agree with TRBD1. CDR3 length: 15 amino acids. V dropped 1 base and J dropped 8; count of bases not matched to a gene: 8. Germline V gives CDR1 SGHRS, CDR2 YFSETQ. CDR3 residues: CASSLYEPGGDEQFF. The CDR3 region has the DNA TGCGCCAGCAGCTTGTACGAGCCAGGGGGCGATGAGCAGTTCTTC. The variable domain in full, with the rest retrieved from reference TRBV5-1 and TRBJ2-1, is KAGVTQTPRYLIKTRGQQVTLSCSPISGHRSVSWYQQTPGQGLQFLFEYFSETQRNKGNFPGRFSGRQFSNSRSEMNVSTLELGDSALYLCASSLYEPGGDEQFFGPGTRLTVL.

This clone occurred a few times. The chain carries TRBV5-1 and TRBJ2-4; D gene ambiguous. There are 15 residues in the CDR3. V shed 0 bases and J shed 2 bases, with 9 bases lying between them. Germline V lookup: CDR1 SGHRS, CDR2 YFSETQ. The CDR3 DNA is TGCGCCAGCAGCTTGGCCGGTAGAACCAAAAACATTCAGTACTTC. Its protein is CASSLAGRTKNIQYF.

With respect to this clone: Because the CDR3's place on the DNA is in doubt, the DNA is left out and the CDR3 is given as listed by TCRdb. The rearrangement links TRBV28 to TRBJ1-4; the table's TRBD1 call for D was not verified on the DNA. Germline CDR1 and CDR2: MDHEN and SYDVKM. The CDR3 is 14 amino acids long, termini counted. CDR3 loop: CASSFLAGGEKLFF.

This chain connects TRBV29-1 to TRBJ2-1, with 9 positions matching TRBD2. The germline gives CDR1 SQVTM, CDR2 ANQGSEA. After removal of 4 bases from V and 9 bases from J, the junction contained 7 bases not matched to a gene. This CDR3 contains 13 residues. This CDR3 is CSVAASGMSEQFF. The DNA of the CDR3 is TGCAGCGTTGCTGCTAGCGGGATGTCTGAGCAGTTCTTC.

This clone appeared a few times. The chain uses TRBV19 and TRBJ1-5; TRBD1 matches at 8 bases. The CDR3 length is 14 residues. The germline V gene encodes CDR1 LNHDA and CDR2 SQIVND (reference sequence). Unmatched junction bases numbered 6, after V lost 7 bases and J lost 4 bases. The CDR3 DNA sequence: TGTGCCAGTAATCCAGGGACAGGTAATCAGCCCCAGCATTTT. Amino acids: CASNPGTGNQPQHF.

V is TRBV28 and J is TRBJ2-7; 14 bases are a match to TRBD2. The CDR3 sequence is 17 residues long. Unmatched junction bases numbered 10, after V lost 5 bases and J lost 4 bases. CDR1 and CDR2 from the germline V gene are MDHEN and SYDVKM. In DNA form, the CDR3 reads TGTGCCAGCAGTCTCGGACTAGCGGGAGGTTCGAGGTACGAGCAGTACTTC. Encoded protein: CASSLGLAGGSRYEQYF.

The chain employs TRBV5-6 and TRBJ1-2, with unresolved D. Between the trimmed V and J ends, which lost 0 bases and 6 bases, there was a span of 6 bases. This CDR3 comprises 12 residues. CDR1 SGHDT and CDR2 YYEEEE come from the germline V gene. The CDR3 DNA reads TGTGCCAGCAGCTTGGTGCACCATGGCTACACCTTC. The encoded protein is CASSLVHHGYTF.